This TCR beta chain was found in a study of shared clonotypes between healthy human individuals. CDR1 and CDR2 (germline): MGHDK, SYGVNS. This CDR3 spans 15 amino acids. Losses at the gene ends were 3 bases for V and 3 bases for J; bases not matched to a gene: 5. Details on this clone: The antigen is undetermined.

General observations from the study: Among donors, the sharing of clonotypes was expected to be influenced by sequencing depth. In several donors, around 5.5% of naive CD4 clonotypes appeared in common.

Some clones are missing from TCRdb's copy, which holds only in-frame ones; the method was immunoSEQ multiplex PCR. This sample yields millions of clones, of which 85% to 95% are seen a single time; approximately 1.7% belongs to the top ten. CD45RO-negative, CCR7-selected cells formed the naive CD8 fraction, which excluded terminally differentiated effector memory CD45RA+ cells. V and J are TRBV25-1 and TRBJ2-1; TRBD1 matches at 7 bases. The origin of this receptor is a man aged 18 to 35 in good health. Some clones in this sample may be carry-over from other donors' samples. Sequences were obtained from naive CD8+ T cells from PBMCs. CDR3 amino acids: CASSERQGFYNEQFF. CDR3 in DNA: TGTGCCAGCAGTGAGAGACAGGGTTTCTACAATGAGCAGTTCTTC.